This T cell receptor beta chain appears in the sequencing data of a study of T cells after yellow fever vaccination. Study results and limitations: Clonotypes appearing in both CD4 and CD8 compartments existed, and their share was small. Most clones from primary vaccination were detected again post-booster (approximately 96% CD4, 70% to 90% CD8).

This clonotype was recorded at least ten times. No antigen is known for it. 5'RACE template switching produced TCR cDNA carrying a universal primer site and UMIs. One entry per CDR3 protein, called by TCRdb with MiXCR from the 5' RACE reads. In the table there are 250,000 to 300,000 distinct CDR3 sequences, about 5.2% of which are singletons. The sequence came from a man between 18 and 35 years old who received the YFV17D yellow fever vaccine. This specimen consisted of CD4+ T cells sorted from PBMCs, obtained on the day of the yellow fever booster vaccination.

The DNA for the CDR3 is TGTGCCAGCAGCTTAGTTGGAGCGCCTACAGATACGCAGTATTTT. Translated: CASSLVGAPTDTQYF. The chain uses TRBV7-2 and TRBJ2-3; D is ambiguous. CDR3 length: 15 residues. The germline V gene has CDR1 SGHTA and CDR2 FQGNSA. V dropped 1 base and J dropped 3 bases, with 11 bases sitting between them.